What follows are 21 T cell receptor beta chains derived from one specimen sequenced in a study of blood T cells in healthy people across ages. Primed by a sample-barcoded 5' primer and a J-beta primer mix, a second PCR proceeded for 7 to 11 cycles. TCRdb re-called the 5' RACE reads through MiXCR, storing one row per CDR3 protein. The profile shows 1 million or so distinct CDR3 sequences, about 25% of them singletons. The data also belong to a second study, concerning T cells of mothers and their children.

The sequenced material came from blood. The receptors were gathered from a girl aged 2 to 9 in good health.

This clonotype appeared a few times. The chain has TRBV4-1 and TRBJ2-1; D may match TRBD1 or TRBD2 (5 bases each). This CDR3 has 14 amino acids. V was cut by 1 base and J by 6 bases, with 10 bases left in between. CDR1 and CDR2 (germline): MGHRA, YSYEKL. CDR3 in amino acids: CASSQVRGPNEQFF. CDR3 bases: TGCGCCAGCAGCCAAGTGAGGGGCCCCAATGAGCAGTTCTTC.

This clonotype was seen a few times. CDR3 protein: CASSHEKDREETQYF. CDR3 DNA: TGTGCCAGCAGCCACGAAAAGGACAGAGAAGAGACCCAGTACTTC. The chain recombines TRBV7-6 with TRBJ2-5; weak D call: TRBD1 (6 bases). CDR1 and CDR2 from the germline V gene are SGHVS and FNYEAQ. Trimming stripped 5 bases from V and 3 bases from J, with 16 bases between. There are 15 residues in the CDR3.

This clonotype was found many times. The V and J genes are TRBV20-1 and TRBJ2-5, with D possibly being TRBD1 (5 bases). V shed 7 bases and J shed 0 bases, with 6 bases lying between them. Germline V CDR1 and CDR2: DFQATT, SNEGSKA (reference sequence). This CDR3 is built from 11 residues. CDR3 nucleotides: TGCAGTGGACAGTACCAAGAGACCCAGTACTTC. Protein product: CSGQYQETQYF.

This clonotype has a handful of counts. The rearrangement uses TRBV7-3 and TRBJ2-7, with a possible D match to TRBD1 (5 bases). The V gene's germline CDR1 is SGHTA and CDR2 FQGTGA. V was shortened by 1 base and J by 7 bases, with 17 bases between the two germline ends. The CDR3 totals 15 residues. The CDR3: CASSLIFDTRVEQYF. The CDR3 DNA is TGTGCCAGCAGCTTAATTTTCGACACCAGGGTTGAGCAGTACTTC.

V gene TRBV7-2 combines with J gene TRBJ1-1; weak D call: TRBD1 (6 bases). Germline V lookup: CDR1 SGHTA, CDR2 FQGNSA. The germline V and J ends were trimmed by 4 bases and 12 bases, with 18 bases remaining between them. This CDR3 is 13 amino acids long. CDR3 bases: TGTGCCAGCAGCTCAACAGGGAGGGGGGAAACTTTCTTT. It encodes CASSSTGRGETFF.

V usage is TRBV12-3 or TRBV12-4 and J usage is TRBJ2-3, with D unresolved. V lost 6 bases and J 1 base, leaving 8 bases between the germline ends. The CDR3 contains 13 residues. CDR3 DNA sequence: TGTGCCAGCAGGCTCGTGGGCACAGATACGCAGTATTTT. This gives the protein CASRLVGTDTQYF.

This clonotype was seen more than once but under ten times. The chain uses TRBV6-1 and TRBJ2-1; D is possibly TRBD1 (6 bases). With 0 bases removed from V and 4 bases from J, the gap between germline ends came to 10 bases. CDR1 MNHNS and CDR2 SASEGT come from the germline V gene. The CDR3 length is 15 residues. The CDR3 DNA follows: TGTGCCAGCAGTGAAGCGAGACAGGCTTACAATGAGCAGTTCTTC. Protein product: CASSEARQAYNEQFF.

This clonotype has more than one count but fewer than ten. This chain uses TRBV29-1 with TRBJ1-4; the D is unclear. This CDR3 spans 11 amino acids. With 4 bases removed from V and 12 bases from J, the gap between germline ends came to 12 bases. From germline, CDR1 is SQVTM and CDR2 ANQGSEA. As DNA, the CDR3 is TGCAGCGTTGGGACCCGCCATCAACTGTTTTTT. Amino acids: CSVGTRHQLFF.

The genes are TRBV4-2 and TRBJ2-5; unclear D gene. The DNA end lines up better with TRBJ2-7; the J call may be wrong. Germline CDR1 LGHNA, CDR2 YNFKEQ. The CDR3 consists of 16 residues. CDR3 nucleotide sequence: TGTGCCAGCAGCCAAGAATCGGAAACTCCTTCCTACGAGCAGTACTTC. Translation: CASSQESETPSYEQYF.

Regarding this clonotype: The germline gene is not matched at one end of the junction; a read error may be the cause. The CDR3 region is CSARGGTENYEQHF. The DNA of the CDR3 is TGCAGTGCTAGGGGTGGGACAGAAAACTACGAGCAGCACTTC. This sequence joins TRBV20-1 and TRBJ2-5, with 7 bases identical to TRBD1. The CDR3 length is 14 residues. CDR1 and CDR2 (germline): DFQATT, SNEGSKA (reference sequence).

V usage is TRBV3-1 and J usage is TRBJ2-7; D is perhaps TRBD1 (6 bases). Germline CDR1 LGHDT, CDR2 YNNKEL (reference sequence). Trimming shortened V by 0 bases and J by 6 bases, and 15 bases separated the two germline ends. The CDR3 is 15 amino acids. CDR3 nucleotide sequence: TGTGCCAGCAGCCAAGAGGGCAGGGGATTGGGCGAGCAGTACTTC. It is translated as CASSQEGRGLGEQYF.

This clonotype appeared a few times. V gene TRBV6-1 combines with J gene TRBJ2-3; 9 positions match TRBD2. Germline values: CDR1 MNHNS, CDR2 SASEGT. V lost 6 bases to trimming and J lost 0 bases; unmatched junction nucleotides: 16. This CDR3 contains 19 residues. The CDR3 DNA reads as TGTGCCAGCAGCCGTGGGGTCAGGCGGGAGGGCCGAAGCACAGATACGCAGTATTTT. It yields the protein CASSRGVRREGRSTDTQYF.

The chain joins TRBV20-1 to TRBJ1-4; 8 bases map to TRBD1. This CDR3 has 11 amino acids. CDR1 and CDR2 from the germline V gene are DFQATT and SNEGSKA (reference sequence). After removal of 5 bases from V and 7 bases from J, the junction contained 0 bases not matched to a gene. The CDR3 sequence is CSAGQGEKLFF. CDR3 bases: TGCAGTGCTGGACAGGGTGAAAAACTGTTTTTT.

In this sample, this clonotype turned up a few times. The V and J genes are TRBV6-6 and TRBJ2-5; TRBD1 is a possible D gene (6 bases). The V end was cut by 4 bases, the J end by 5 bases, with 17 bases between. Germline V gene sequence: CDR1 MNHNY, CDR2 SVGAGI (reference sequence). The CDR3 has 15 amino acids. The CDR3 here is CASSLQAPGQETQYF. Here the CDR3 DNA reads TGTGCCAGCAGTTTACAGGCTCCAGGACAGGAGACCCAGTACTTC.

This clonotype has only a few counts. The CDR3 DNA sequence: TGTGCCACCAGCAGACAGACAGGGAGCGAGCAGTACTTC. Translation: CATSRQTGSEQYF. J is TRBJ2-5 and V is TRBV15; TRBD1 matches 7 bases. Near its end, the DNA agrees better with TRBJ2-7, so the J call may be wrong. The germline V gene has CDR1 LNHNV and CDR2 YYDKDF (reference sequence). The CDR3 is 13 residues long.

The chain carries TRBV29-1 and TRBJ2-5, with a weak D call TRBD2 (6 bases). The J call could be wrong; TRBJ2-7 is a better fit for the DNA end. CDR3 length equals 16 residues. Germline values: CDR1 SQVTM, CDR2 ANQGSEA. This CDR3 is CSVRAADVSLAYEQYF. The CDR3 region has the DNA TGCAGCGTGCGAGCCGCGGACGTGTCACTAGCATACGAGCAGTACTTC.

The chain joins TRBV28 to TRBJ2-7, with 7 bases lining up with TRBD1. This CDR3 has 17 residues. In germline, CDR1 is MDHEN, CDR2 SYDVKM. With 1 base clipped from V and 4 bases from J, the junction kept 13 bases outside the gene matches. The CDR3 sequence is CASSLFSRGQSGYEQYF. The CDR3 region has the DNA TGTGCCAGCAGTTTATTTAGCAGGGGACAGTCAGGATACGAGCAGTACTTC.

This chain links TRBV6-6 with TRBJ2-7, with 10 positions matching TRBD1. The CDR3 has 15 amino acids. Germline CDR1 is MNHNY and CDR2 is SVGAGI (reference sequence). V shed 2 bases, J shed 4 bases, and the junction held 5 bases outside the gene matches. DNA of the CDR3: TGTGCCAGCAGTTACCCGGACAGGGGGTGGTACGAGCAGTACTTC. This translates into CASSYPDRGWYEQYF.

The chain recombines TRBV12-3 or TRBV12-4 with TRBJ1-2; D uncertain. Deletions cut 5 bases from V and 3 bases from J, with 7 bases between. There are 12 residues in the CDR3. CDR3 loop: CASSRNDYGYTF. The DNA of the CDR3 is TGTGCCAGCAGTCGGAATGACTATGGCTACACCTTC.

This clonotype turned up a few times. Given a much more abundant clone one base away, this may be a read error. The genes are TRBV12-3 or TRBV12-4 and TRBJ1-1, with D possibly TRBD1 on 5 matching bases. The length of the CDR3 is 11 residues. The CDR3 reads CTSSLGAEAFF. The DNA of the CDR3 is TGTACCAGCAGTTTAGGGGCTGAAGCTTTCTTT.

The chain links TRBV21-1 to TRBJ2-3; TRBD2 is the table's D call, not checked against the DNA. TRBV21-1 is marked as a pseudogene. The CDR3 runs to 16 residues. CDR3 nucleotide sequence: TGTGCCAGCAGCACCTTAGCGGGGGGCGGAGCAGATACGCAGTATTTT. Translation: CASSTLAGGGADTQYF.